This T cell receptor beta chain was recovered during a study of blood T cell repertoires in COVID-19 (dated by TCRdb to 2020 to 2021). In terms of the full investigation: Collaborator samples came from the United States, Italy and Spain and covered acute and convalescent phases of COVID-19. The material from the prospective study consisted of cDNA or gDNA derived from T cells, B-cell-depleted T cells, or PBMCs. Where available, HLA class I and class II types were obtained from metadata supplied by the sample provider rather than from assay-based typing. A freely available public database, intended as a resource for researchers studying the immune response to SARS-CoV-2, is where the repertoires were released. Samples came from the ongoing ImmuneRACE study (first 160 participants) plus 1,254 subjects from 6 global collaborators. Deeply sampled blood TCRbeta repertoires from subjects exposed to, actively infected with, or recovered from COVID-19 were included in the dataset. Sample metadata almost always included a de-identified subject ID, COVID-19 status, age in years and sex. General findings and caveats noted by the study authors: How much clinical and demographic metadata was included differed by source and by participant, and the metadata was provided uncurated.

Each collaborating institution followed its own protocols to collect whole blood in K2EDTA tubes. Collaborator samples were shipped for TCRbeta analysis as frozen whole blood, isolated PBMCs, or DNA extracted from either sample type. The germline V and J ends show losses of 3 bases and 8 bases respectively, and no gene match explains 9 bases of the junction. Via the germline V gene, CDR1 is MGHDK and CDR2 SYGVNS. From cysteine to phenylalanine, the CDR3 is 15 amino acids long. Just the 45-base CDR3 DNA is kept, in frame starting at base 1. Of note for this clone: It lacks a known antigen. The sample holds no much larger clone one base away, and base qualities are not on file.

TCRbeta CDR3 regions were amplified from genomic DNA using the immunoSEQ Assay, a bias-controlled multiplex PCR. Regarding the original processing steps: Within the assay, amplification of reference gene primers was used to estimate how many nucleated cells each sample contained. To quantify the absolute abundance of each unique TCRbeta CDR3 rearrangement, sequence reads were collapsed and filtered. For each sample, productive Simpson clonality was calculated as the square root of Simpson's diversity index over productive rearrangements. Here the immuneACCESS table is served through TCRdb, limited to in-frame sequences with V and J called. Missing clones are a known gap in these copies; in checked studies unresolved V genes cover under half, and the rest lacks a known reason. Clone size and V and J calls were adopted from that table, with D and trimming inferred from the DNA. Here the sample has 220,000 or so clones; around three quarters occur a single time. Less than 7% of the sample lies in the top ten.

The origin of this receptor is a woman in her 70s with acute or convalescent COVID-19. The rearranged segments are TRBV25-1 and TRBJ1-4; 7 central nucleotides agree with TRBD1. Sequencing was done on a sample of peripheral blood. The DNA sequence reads TGTGCCAGCAGTGATACGACAGGGAGGTACGAAAAACTGTTTTTT. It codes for CASSDTTGRYEKLFF.